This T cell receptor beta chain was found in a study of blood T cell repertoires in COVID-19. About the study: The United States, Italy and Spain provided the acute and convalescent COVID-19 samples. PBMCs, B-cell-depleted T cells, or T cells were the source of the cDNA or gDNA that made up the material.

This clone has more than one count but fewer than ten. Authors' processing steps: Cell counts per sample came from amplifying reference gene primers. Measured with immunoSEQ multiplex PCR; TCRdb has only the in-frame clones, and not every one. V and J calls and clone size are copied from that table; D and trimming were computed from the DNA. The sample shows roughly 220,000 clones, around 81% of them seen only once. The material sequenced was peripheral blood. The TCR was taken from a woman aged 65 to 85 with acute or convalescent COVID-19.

The CDR3 here is CASSRSVGGNSPLHF. CDR3 DNA sequence: TGTGCCAGCAGCAGGAGCGTCGGAGGTAATTCACCCCTCCACTTT. The J gene is TRBJ1-6, the V gene TRBV14; D gene ambiguous. V lost 5 bases and J lost 6, with 14 bases in between. CDR3 size: 15 residues. Germline V gene sequence: CDR1 SGHDN, CDR2 FVKESK.